Each of the 13 T cell receptor beta chains below was sequenced from the same sample in a study of control samples from healthy donors and cancer patients. The table came from immunoSEQ multiplex PCR; TCRdb's copy has only in-frame clones and leaves some out. The table has 160,000 or so clones, 80% to 95% seen once. Sample: blood. Source of these receptors: a woman in her twenties or thirties in good health.

The CDR3 loop reads CASSLNNGYEQYF. For the CDR3, the DNA is TGTGCCAGCAGCTTAAATAACGGGTACGAGCAGTACTTC. The gene calls are TRBV7-3 and TRBJ2-7; D call uncertain. The ends were cut back, 1 base at V and 4 bases at J, with 8 bases in the middle. CDR3 length: 13 residues. In germline, CDR1 is SGHTA, CDR2 FQGTGA.

V usage is TRBV27 and J usage is TRBJ2-1; D is possibly TRBD1 (7 bases). The CDR3 has 20 amino acids. The V end was cut by 4 bases, the J end by 5 bases, with 30 bases between. CDR1 is MNHEY, CDR2 SMNVEV, per germline (reference sequence). CDR3: CASSSSPRPGDSGGNNEQFF. The CDR3, as DNA: TGTGCCAGCAGTTCGTCCCCTCGACCAGGGGACTCAGGGGGAAACAATGAGCAGTTCTTC.

The CDR3 protein is CASSIRAGDETQYF. CDR3 coding DNA: TGTGCCAGTAGTATACGGGCAGGGGATGAGACCCAGTACTTC. The chain carries TRBV19 and TRBJ2-5; a possible D gene is TRBD1 (6 bases). Per the germline V gene, CDR1 is LNHDA and CDR2 is SQIVND (reference sequence). The germline V and J ends were trimmed by 2 bases and 5 bases, with 12 bases remaining between them. The CDR3 consists of 14 residues.

The chain's CDR3 is CASSQVGVRNTEAFF. For the CDR3, the DNA is TGTGCCAGCAGCCAAGTAGGGGTTCGGAACACTGAAGCTTTCTTT. The J gene is TRBJ1-1, the V gene TRBV14, with a tentative D call TRBD1 (5 bases). Germline values: CDR1 SGHDN, CDR2 FVKESK. Trimming took 1 base from V and 1 from J, leaving 10 bases between them. The CDR3 is made up of 15 amino acids.

The sample holds one count of this clone. The gene calls are TRBV29-1 and TRBJ2-1; D may be TRBD1 (5 bases). The CDR3 has 11 amino acids. Trimming took off 7 bases at V and 5 bases at J, with 9 bases between the two ends. In germline, CDR1 is SQVTM, CDR2 ANQGSEA. The CDR3 nucleotides are TGCAGCGATACAGGAAACAATGAGCAGTTCTTC. This sequence encodes CSDTGNNEQFF.

This clone was detected once. This chain's CDR3 is CASSQGLTGELFF. The CDR3 DNA is TGCGCCAGCAGCCAAGGACTCACCGGGGAGCTGTTTTTT. The J gene is TRBJ2-2, the V gene TRBV4-1; unclear D gene. The germline gives CDR1 MGHRA, CDR2 YSYEKL. This CDR3 spans 13 amino acids. Deletions cut 1 base from V and 4 bases from J, with 4 bases between.

This chain uses TRBV18 with TRBJ2-7, with a possible D match to TRBD1 (6 bases). The CDR3 length is 15 residues. Germline V gene data show CDR1 as KGHSH and CDR2 as LQKENI. Trimming pared 6 bases from V and 7 bases from J, leaving 22 bases between. The CDR3 loop reads CASSRSSEGDPEQYF. Here the CDR3 DNA reads TGTGCCAGCTCGCGCTCAAGCGAGGGGGACCCGGAGCAGTACTTC.

The V gene is TRBV6-4, the J gene TRBJ2-2, with TRBD2 as a possible D gene (6 bases). Looked up from germline, CDR1 is MRHNA and CDR2 is SNTAGT. V lost 4 bases and J lost 7, with 16 bases in between. The CDR3 covers 15 residues. In DNA form, the CDR3 reads TGTGCCAGCAGTGCCCAGACCGGGACTGGCGGGGAGCTGTTTTTT. It encodes CASSAQTGTGGELFF.

This rearrangement joins TRBV5-4 to TRBJ2-3; no reliable D call. Trimming removed 2 bases at V and 2 bases at J, with 6 bases between. Germline CDR1 and CDR2: SGHNT and YYREEE (reference sequence). This CDR3 contains 13 residues. In nucleotides, the CDR3 is TGTGCCAGCAGCTTAGCGTACACAGATACGCAGTATTTT. Protein sequence: CASSLAYTDTQYF. The variable domain in full, completed from reference TRBV5-4 and TRBJ2-3, reads ETGVTQSPTHLIKTRGQQVTLRCSSQSGHNTVSWYQQALGQGPQFIFQYYREEENGRGNFPPRFSGLQFPNYSSELNVNALELDDSALYLCASSLAYTDTQYFGPGTRLTVL.

The rearrangement links TRBV11-1 to TRBJ1-2, with D possibly matching TRBD1 (5 bases). Germline V lookup: CDR1 SGHAT, CDR2 FQDESV (reference sequence). The CDR3 extends over 13 amino acids. Between the trimmed V and J ends, which lost 5 bases and 4 bases, there was a span of 11 bases. The CDR3 region has the DNA TGTGCCAGCAGCCCTACCGGGGGCTATGGCTACACCTTC. Its translation is CASSPTGGYGYTF.

V gene TRBV6-5 combines with J gene TRBJ1-1; D remains unclear. Trimming cost V 6 bases and J 0 bases, with 8 bases left between them. This CDR3 comprises 13 residues. CDR1 is MNHEY, CDR2 SVGAGI, per germline. The CDR3 coding sequence is TGTGCCAGCAGCCGACAAATGAACACTGAAGCTTTCTTT. Its translation: CASSRQMNTEAFF.

The chain links TRBV14 to TRBJ2-7, with D tentatively TRBD1 or TRBD2 (5 bases each). This CDR3 is 18 amino acids long. The germline V gene has CDR1 SGHDN and CDR2 FVKESK. V lost 0 bases and J lost 0, with 18 bases in between. The CDR3 sequence: CASSQEPRAGRSSYEQYF. The CDR3 bases are TGTGCCAGCAGCCAAGAGCCCAGGGCAGGGAGAAGCTCCTACGAGCAGTACTTC. Full variable domain (remainder filled in from reference TRBV14 and TRBJ2-7): EAGVTQFPSHSVIEKGQTVTLRCDPISGHDNLYWYRRVMGKEIKFLLHFVKESKQDESGMPNNRFLAERTGGTYSTLKVQPAELEDSGVYFCASSQEPRAGRSSYEQYFGPGTRLTVT.

The chain joins TRBV28 to TRBJ1-5, with a possible D match to TRBD1 (5 bases). V dropped 5 bases and J dropped 1 base, with 15 bases sitting between them. The CDR3 consists of 16 residues. CDR1 is MDHEN and CDR2 is SYDVKM in the germline V gene. CDR3 protein: CASSPSGRDSNQPQHF. The CDR3 DNA follows: TGTGCCAGCAGTCCCAGTGGGAGGGACAGCAATCAGCCCCAGCATTTT.